The T cell receptor beta chain described here comes from a study of blood T cell dynamics during melanoma immunotherapy (TCRdb year 2020). Turning to the overall study: Patients had metastatic melanoma and received first-line pembrolizumab or nivolumab plus ipilimumab as standard of care in the United Kingdom. To find early correlates of response, the study profiled the peripheral T cell receptor repertoires of patients with metastatic melanoma both before and after one cycle of checkpoint inhibitor therapy. The training cohort consisted of consecutive patients, while an additional independent group of patients from the same centre was pooled to form an external validation set.

Every bulk PBMC sample had a fixed 350 ng of DNA loaded. Following the manufacturer instructions, the immunoSEQ TCRb Assay kit was used to amplify TCR beta CDR3 sequences from genomic DNA. The KAPA Library Quantification Kit for Illumina platforms was used to quantify pooled libraries by qPCR. Pooled libraries were clustered at roughly 0.55-1.2 pM and sequenced on an Illumina NextSeq 500. As for how the authors treated the data: TCR data were analyzed using immunoSEQ ANALYZER and the R LymphoSeq package. A rearrangement efficiency score was calculated as productive divided by the sum of productive and non-productive CDR3 sequences. Clonality was measured with the Gini coefficient and diversity with the Renyi index at alpha=1, compared pairwise between timepoints within each patient. Clonal relatedness, based on an edit distance of 3, and repertoire similarity, based on the Bhattacharyya coefficient, were both computed in LymphoSeq. To classify response, a linear discriminant analysis based on week-3 changes in clonality and diversity was built with the R MASS and caret packages. The table comes from immuneACCESS by way of TCRdb, which keeps in-frame sequences with V and J called. Part of the clones is missing from these tables; in studies checked, under half for an unresolved V gene and the rest for unknown reasons. The V and J calls and the clone size are those of that table, but D and trimming were determined from the DNA. The sample table shows some 11,000 clones, and roughly 80% are seen once. The ten largest make up about 20% of the sample.

In the paper's terms, the time point label means: week 3, after first cycle of checkpoint inhibitor. Blood samples were collected before treatment (T0) and at week 3 (W3), after the first cycle of checkpoint blockade. Except for a couple of patients with rapid clinical progression, response was assessed 12 weeks after the first infusion by RECIST 1.1; disease control meant complete response, partial response or stable disease. Patients with prior systemic cancer treatment, concomitant immunosuppressant therapy or synchronous other active malignancies were excluded. Bulk PBMC and plasma cell-free DNA were both sequenced for TCR beta so that circulating cells and T cell turnover could be tracked. PBMC were isolated from blood with Lymphoprep and SepMate tubes, followed by red cell lysis. QIAamp DNA Blood Mini kits were used to extract DNA from both PBMC and sorted T cell subsets. Notes on this clone: Its antigen target is currently unknown. Base-call qualities are not available, and no considerably larger clone is one nucleotide away.

Overall study results and their limits: Unlike progressors, patients who went on to achieve disease control showed a bifurcated reorganization of the PBMC repertoire at W3, with either increased clonality or increased diversity. The relatively small sample size was acknowledged as potentially limiting generalization of the results. The study was unable to establish whether the T cell clones driving the repertoire changes were melanoma-specific or instead reflected general immune activation.

The sequencing here drew on blood, taken from a patient treated with checkpoint blockade. The sequence came from a human donor with melanoma.

The CDR3 region reads CSVEGDSVNYGYTF. Here is the DNA: TGCAGCGTTGAAGGGGACAGCGTTAACTATGGCTACACCTTC. The receptor chain draws on TRBV29-1 and TRBJ1-2, and TRBD1 aligns with 7 junction nucleotides. Per the germline V gene, SQVTM is the CDR1 and ANQGSEA is the CDR2. At the junction V is shortened by 1 base and J by 1 base; bases outside the gene matches: 3. The CDR3 holds 14 amino acids from the cysteine to the phenylalanine. Left in the record is the CDR3 DNA by itself, 42 bases read in frame from the first base.